This T cell receptor beta chain was recovered during a study of blood T cell repertoires in COVID-19. Across the whole study: Material from acute and convalescent COVID-19 was sourced from the United States, Italy and Spain. PBMCs, B-cell-depleted T cells, or T cells were the source of the cDNA or gDNA that made up the material.

How the authors handled the data: Amplified reference gene primers provided the basis for estimating nucleated cell counts. Produced via immunoSEQ multiplex PCR; TCRdb's table is partial and in-frame only. From that table come the V and J calls and clone size; the DNA was used to work out D and trimming. The data hold around 140,000 clones, with 80% to 85% observed a single time. The V gene's germline CDR1 is SGHRS and CDR2 YFSETQ. The CDR3 totals 15 residues. The germline V and J ends were trimmed by 2 bases and 2 bases, with 12 bases remaining between them. The sequenced sample consisted of peripheral blood. The chain is built from TRBV5-1 and TRBJ2-3; a weak D match, TRBD1 (6 bases). The TCR was taken from a woman in her sixties or seventies with active or convalescent COVID-19. This CDR3 reads CASSFAGVLTDTQYF. The CDR3 DNA sequence: TGCGCCAGCAGCTTTGCAGGGGTCCTCACAGATACGCAGTATTTT. The full variable domain, with the rest looked up from reference TRBV5-1 and TRBJ2-3, is KAGVTQTPRYLIKTRGQQVTLSCSPISGHRSVSWYQQTPGQGLQFLFEYFSETQRNKGNFPGRFSGRQFSNSRSEMNVSTLELGDSALYLCASSFAGVLTDTQYFGPGTRLTVL.